Shown below are 21 T cell receptor beta chains from a single sample sequenced in a study of metastatic and nonmetastatic thyroid tumors. Every patient underwent thyroid surgery untreated. MiXCR was used by TCRdb to re-call the PCR reads. The table lists around 35,000 clones, roughly 15% of them singletons. The specimen sequenced was blood. Source of these receptors: a female donor with papillary thyroid cancer or a benign thyroid nodule (not recorded which). Some clones in this sample may be carry-over from other donors' samples.

This clone was recorded many times. This rearrangement joins TRBV19 to TRBJ2-5; weak D call: TRBD1 (6 bases). CDR1 and CDR2 (germline): LNHDA, SQIVND (reference sequence). The CDR3 runs 15 residues. V was cut by 10 bases and J by 2 bases, with 20 bases left in between. The CDR3 is CATSPPGHGQETQYF. CDR3 coding DNA: TGTGCCACTTCTCCTCCGGGACACGGTCAAGAGACCCAGTACTTC. The whole variable domain, filled in from reference TRBV19 and TRBJ2-5, reads DGGITQSPKYLFRKEGQNVTLSCEQNLNHDAMYWYRQDPGQGLRLIYYSQIVNDFQKGDIAEGYSVSREKKESFPLTVTSAQKNPTAFYLCATSPPGHGQETQYFGPGTRLLVL.

This clone is categorized as medium-sized (0.01 to 0.1%). The J gene is TRBJ2-1, the V gene TRBV4-2; TRBD2 aligns across 9 bases. The germline gives CDR1 LGHNA, CDR2 YNFKEQ. Losses at the gene ends were 0 bases for V and 0 bases for J; bases not matched to a gene: 0. The CDR3 covers 16 residues. The CDR3 sequence is CASSQETSGSYNEQFF. The CDR3 region has the DNA TGTGCCAGCAGCCAAGAGACTAGCGGCTCCTACAATGAGCAGTTCTTC.

The gene calls are TRBV5-1 and TRBJ2-7; either TRBD1 or TRBD2 may fit D (5 bases each). This CDR3 is built from 13 residues. V was pared by 4 bases and J by 9 bases, with 17 bases between. The germline V gene encodes CDR1 SGHRS and CDR2 YFSETQ. CDR3 sequence (DNA): TGCGCCAGCAGCCTTACCCTTCAGGGACGGCAGTACTTC. It encodes CASSLTLQGRQYF.

This clone is classed as medium-sized. The genes are TRBV10-3 and TRBJ2-7; no definite D call. CDR3 length equals 13 residues. The V gene's germline CDR1 is ENHRY and CDR2 SYGVKD. The ends were cut back, 2 bases at V and 2 bases at J, with 7 bases in the middle. CDR3 in DNA: TGTGCCATCAGTGAGGGCTACCCCTACGAGCAGTACTTC. The encoded protein is CAISEGYPYEQYF.

In this sample, this clone turned up many times. This chain links TRBV28 with TRBJ2-2; D unresolved. CDR3 size: 13 residues. The germline gives CDR1 MDHEN, CDR2 SYDVKM. V gave up 5 bases and J gave up 4 bases, with 8 bases separating them. The CDR3 region has the DNA TGTGCCAGCAGTCCGGTCGTCACCGGGGAGCTGTTTTTT. This translates into CASSPVVTGELFF.

This clone occurred many times. The chain uses TRBV27 and TRBJ2-1; D is tentatively TRBD1 or TRBD2 (6 bases each). Trimming removed 7 bases from V and 6 bases from J, with 19 bases in between. CDR1 and CDR2 (germline): MNHEY, SMNVEV (reference sequence). The CDR3 contains 15 residues. CDR3: CASMLMWGAGNEQFF. The CDR3, as DNA: TGTGCCAGCATGCTTATGTGGGGGGCGGGCAATGAGCAGTTCTTC.

The chain couples TRBV20-1 to TRBJ2-5, with 12 bases that match TRBD2. The CDR3 sequence is 14 residues long. V shed 3 bases, J shed 2 bases, and the junction held 1 base outside the gene matches. Germline CDR1 and CDR2: DFQATT and SNEGSKA (reference sequence). This CDR3 reads CSASGLAGQETQYF. CDR3 in DNA: TGCAGTGCTAGTGGACTAGCGGGGCAAGAGACCCAGTACTTC.

This clone has at least ten counts. The rearrangement joins TRBV27 to TRBJ2-1; D gene ambiguous. Trimming removed 2 bases at V and 7 bases at J, with 12 bases between. CDR1 is MNHEY, CDR2 SMNVEV, per germline (reference sequence). The CDR3 consists of 14 residues. The CDR3 protein is CASSLPIRKNEQFF. The CDR3 nucleotides are TGTGCCAGCAGTTTACCAATACGGAAAAATGAGCAGTTCTTC.

CDR3 bases: TGTGCCAGCATTTTTCCCTGGACTAGCGGCGGTGACGAGCAGTACTTC. Its protein is CASIFPWTSGGDEQYF. This chain links TRBV28 with TRBJ2-7, with 10 positions matching TRBD2. Germline values: CDR1 MDHEN, CDR2 SYDVKM. The CDR3 is 16 amino acids. V lost 7 bases, J lost 5 bases, and 14 bases stayed unmatched.

This clone was recorded many times. V usage is TRBV4-2 and J usage is TRBJ2-7; D perhaps matches TRBD2 (6 bases). There are 15 residues in the CDR3. V dropped 6 bases and J dropped 4 bases, with 19 bases sitting between them. CDR1 is LGHNA and CDR2 is YNFKEQ in the germline V gene. The chain's CDR3 is CASRPRDSQLYEQYF. CDR3 bases: TGTGCCAGCAGACCCCGGGACTCCCAATTATACGAGCAGTACTTC.

This clone has ten or more counts. The gene calls are TRBV12-3 or TRBV12-4 and TRBJ2-1, with unresolved D. This CDR3 has 14 residues. The V end was cut by 6 bases, the J end by 8 bases, with 17 bases between. CDR3: CASSPSRSADEQFF. The CDR3 bases are TGTGCCAGCAGCCCCTCCCGTTCAGCCGATGAGCAGTTCTTC.

This clone has ten or more counts. V gene TRBV28 combines with J gene TRBJ2-1; 8 bases map to TRBD2. Germline CDR1 is MDHEN and CDR2 is SYDVKM. CDR3 length: 16 amino acids. V lost 0 bases, J lost 8 bases, and 9 bases stayed unmatched. The CDR3 nucleotides read TGTGCCAGCAGTTTATGGGGACTAGATGGGGGGCATGAGCAGTTCTTC. Translating gives CASSLWGLDGGHEQFF.

This clone is termed medium-sized. The J gene is TRBJ2-1, the V gene TRBV5-1, with a tentative D call TRBD1 (5 bases). The CDR3 length is 13 residues. The V end was cut by 3 bases, the J end by 4 bases, with 8 bases between. The germline V gene encodes CDR1 SGHRS and CDR2 YFSETQ. Here the CDR3 reads CASSWTPYNEQFF. The CDR3 DNA reads TGCGCCAGCAGCTGGACACCTTACAATGAGCAGTTCTTC.

This clone was seen ten or more times. This sequence joins TRBV20-1 and TRBJ2-7, with 7 positions matching TRBD2. The germline V gene has CDR1 DFQATT and CDR2 SNEGSKA (reference sequence). The CDR3 sequence is 14 residues long. V was clipped by 2 bases and J by 0 bases; unmatched bases: 4. The CDR3 DNA reads as TGCAGTGCTAGATTGGGGAGGGCCTCCTACGAGCAGTACTTC. Residues: CSARLGRASYEQYF.

This clone was observed many times. This chain joins TRBV11-1 and TRBJ2-3; TRBD2 might be the D (6 bases). V lost 3 bases, J lost 0 bases, and 13 bases lay in between. CDR1 and CDR2 from the germline V gene are SGHAT and FQDESV (reference sequence). This CDR3 is 16 amino acids long. This CDR3 is CASSLFGLLSTDTQYF. CDR3 in DNA: TGTGCCAGCAGCTTGTTCGGACTACTAAGCACAGATACGCAGTATTTT. The complete variable domain, with remaining parts taken from reference TRBV11-1 and TRBJ2-3, reads EAEVAQSPRYKITEKSQAVAFWCDPISGHATLYWYRQILGQGPELLVQFQDESVVDDSQLPKDRFSAERLKGVDSTLKIQPAELGDSAMYLCASSLFGLLSTDTQYFGPGTRLTVL.

This clone appeared many times. CDR3 DNA: TGTGCCAGCAGTGATGCCCTTGTCGGGCCCGAGCAGTACTTC. Protein product: CASSDALVGPEQYF. This chain connects TRBV2 to TRBJ2-7; D gene ambiguous. Germline V gene lookup returns CDR1 SNHLY and CDR2 FYNNEI. V was trimmed by 3 bases and J by 6 bases, leaving 15 bases between them. The CDR3 has 14 residues.

This clone was seen many times. The V call is TRBV12-3 or TRBV12-4, the J call TRBJ1-1; D gene ambiguous. Deletions cut 0 bases from V and 6 bases from J, with 5 bases between. The CDR3 is 12 residues long. As DNA, the CDR3 is TGTGCCAGCAGTTTAGCGACCTCTGAAGCTTTCTTT. It codes for CASSLATSEAFF.

By frequency in the sample, this clone is medium-sized (0.01 to 0.1%). The V gene is TRBV6-4, the J gene TRBJ2-2; D unclear. The germline V and J ends were trimmed by 3 bases and 5 bases, with 16 bases remaining between them. The CDR3 consists of 16 residues. In germline, CDR1 is MRHNA, CDR2 SNTAGT. The CDR3 sequence is CASSDYPRTETGELFF. The DNA of the CDR3 is TGTGCCAGCAGTGATTACCCCAGGACCGAGACCGGGGAGCTGTTTTTT.

There are many counts of this clone. The CDR3 DNA sequence: TGTGCCAGCAGCCAAGGAGTAGCGGGCACCGGGGAGCTGTTTTTT. Its translation is CASSQGVAGTGELFF. The V call is TRBV3-1, the J call TRBJ2-2; 7 positions match TRBD2. Germline trimming cut 1 base from V and 4 bases from J; bases unmatched to any gene: 3. Germline V CDR1 and CDR2: LGHDT, YNNKEL (reference sequence). The CDR3 extends over 15 amino acids.

This clone was detected many times. The V call is TRBV5-1, the J call TRBJ2-5, with unresolved D. The CDR3 is made up of 10 amino acids. V was shortened by 1 base and J by 8 bases, with 3 bases between the two germline ends. Germline-derived CDR1 and CDR2 are SGHRS and YFSETQ. CDR3 in amino acids: CASSLNTQYF. The DNA for the CDR3 is TGCGCCAGCAGCTTGAATACCCAGTACTTC.

As for this clone: One end of the junction fails to match germline, which may point to a read error. The chain carries TRBV7-8 and TRBJ2-1; D is ambiguous. Germline V lookup: CDR1 SGHVS, CDR2 FQNEAQ. This CDR3 has 17 amino acids. The CDR3 DNA reads TGTGCCGGCAGCCTCCTCACGGCCGTGACCTGGGGCAATGAGCAGTTCTTC. It is translated as CAGSLLTAVTWGNEQFF.